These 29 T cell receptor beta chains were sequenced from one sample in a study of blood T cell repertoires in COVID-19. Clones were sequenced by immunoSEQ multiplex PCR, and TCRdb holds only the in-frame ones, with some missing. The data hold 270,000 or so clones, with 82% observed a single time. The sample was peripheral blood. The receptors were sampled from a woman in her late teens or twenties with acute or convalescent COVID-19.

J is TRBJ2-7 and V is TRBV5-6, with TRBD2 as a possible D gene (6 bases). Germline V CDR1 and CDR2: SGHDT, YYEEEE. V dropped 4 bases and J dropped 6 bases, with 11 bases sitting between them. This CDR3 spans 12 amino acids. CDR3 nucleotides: TGTGCCAGCAGCCCTGGGACTGCCGAGCAGTACTTC. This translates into CASSPGTAEQYF.

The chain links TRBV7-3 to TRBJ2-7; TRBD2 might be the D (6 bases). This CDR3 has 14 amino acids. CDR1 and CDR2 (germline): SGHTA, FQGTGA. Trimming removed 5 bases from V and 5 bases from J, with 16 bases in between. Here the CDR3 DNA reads TGTGCCAGCAGCCACCTGGGCCCGGGGGACGAGCAGTACTTC. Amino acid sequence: CASSHLGPGDEQYF.

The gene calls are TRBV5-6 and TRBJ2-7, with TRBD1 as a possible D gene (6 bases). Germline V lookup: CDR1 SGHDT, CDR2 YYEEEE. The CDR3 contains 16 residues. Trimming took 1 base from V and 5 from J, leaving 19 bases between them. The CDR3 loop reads CASSLWVRQGIHEQYF. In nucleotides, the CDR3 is TGTGCCAGCAGCTTGTGGGTTCGGCAGGGGATCCACGAGCAGTACTTC.

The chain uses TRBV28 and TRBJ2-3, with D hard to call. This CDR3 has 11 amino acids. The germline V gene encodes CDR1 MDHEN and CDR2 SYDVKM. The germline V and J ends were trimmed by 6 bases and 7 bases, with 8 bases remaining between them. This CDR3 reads CASSSLYTQYF. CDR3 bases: TGTGCCAGCAGCAGTCTGTATACGCAGTATTTT.

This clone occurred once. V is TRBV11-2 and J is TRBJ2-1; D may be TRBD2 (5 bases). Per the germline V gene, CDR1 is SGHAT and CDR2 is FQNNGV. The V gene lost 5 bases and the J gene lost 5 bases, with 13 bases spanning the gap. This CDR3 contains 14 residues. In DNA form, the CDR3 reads TGTGCCAGCAGCCCTGGACTCTGGAACAATGAGCAGTTCTTC. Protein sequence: CASSPGLWNNEQFF.

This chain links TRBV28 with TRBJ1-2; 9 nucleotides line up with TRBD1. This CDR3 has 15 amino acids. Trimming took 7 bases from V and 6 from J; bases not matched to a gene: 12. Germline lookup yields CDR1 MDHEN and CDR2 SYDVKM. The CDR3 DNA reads TGTGCCAGCATAACCGCCGGACAGGGGCTTAATGGCTACACCTTC. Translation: CASITAGQGLNGYTF.

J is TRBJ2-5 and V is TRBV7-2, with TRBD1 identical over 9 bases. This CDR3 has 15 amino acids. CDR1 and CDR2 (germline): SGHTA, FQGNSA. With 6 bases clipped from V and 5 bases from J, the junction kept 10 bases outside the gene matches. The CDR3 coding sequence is TGTGCCAGCAGAACAGGGGGCGGGTCTGGGGAGACCCAGTACTTC. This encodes CASRTGGGSGETQYF.

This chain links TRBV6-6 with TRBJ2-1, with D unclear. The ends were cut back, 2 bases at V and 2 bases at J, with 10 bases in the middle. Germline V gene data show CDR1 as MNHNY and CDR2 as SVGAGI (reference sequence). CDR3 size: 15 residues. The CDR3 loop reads CASSYLPAAYNEQFF. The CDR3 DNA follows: TGTGCCAGCAGTTACCTCCCTGCGGCCTACAATGAGCAGTTCTTC.

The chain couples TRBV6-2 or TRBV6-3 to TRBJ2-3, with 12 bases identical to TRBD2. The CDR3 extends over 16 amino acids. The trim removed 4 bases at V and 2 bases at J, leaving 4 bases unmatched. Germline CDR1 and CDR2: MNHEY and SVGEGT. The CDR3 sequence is CASSSGLAGFTDTQYF. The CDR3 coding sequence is TGTGCCAGCAGTTCCGGACTAGCGGGATTCACAGATACGCAGTATTTT.

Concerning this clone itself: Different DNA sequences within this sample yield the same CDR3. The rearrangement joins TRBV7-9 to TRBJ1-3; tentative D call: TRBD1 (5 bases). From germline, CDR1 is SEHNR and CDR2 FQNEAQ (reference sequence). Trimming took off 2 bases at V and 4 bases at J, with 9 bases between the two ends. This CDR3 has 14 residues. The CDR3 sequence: CASSLTGGGNTIYF. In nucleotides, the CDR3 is TGTGCCAGCAGCTTAACGGGGGGAGGAAACACCATATATTTT.

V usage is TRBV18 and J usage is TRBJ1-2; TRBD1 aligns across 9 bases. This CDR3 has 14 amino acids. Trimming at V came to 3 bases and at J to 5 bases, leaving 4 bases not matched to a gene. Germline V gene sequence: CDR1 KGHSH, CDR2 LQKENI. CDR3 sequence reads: CASSPGGTGYGYTF. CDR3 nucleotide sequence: TGTGCCAGCTCACCTGGTGGGACAGGGTATGGCTACACCTTC.

The DNA of the CDR3 is TGCGCCAGCACCCGGACAGGGGACCCCATGAACACTGAAGCTTTCTTT. Its translation: CASTRTGDPMNTEAFF. This chain joins TRBV10-1 and TRBJ1-1; 9 bases match TRBD1. Germline CDR1 reads WNHNN; CDR2 reads SYGVQD (reference sequence). V lost 7 bases to trimming and J lost 0 bases; unmatched junction nucleotides: 9. This CDR3 is 16 amino acids long.

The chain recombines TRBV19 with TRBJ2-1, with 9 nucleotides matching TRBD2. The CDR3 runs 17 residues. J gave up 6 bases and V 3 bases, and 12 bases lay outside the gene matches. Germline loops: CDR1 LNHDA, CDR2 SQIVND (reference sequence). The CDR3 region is CASSILAGEAWFNEQFF. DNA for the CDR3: TGTGCCAGTAGTATTTTAGCGGGAGAGGCCTGGTTCAATGAGCAGTTCTTC.

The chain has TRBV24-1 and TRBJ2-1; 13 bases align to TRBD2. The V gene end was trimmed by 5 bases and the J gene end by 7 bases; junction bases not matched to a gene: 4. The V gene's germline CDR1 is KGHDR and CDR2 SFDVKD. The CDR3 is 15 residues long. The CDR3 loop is CATSVGTSGTNEQFF. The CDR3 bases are TGTGCCACCAGTGTCGGGACTAGCGGGACGAATGAGCAGTTCTTC.

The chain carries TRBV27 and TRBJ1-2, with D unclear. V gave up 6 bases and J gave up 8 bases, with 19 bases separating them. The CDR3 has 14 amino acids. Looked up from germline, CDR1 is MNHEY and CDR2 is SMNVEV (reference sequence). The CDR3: CASSLNGEGAGYTF. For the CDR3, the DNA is TGTGCCAGCAGCCTGAACGGGGAAGGAGCAGGCTACACCTTC.

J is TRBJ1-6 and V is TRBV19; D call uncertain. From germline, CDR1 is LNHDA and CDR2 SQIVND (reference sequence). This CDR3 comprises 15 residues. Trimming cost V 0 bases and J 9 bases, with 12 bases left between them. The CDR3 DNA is TGTGCCAGTAGTATAGATCTGAGGGTGGGTTCACCCCTCCACTTT. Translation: CASSIDLRVGSPLHF.

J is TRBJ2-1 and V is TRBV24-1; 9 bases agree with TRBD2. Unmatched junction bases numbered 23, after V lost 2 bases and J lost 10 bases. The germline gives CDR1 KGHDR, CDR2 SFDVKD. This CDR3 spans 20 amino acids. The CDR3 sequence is CATSDSPTSGATFSTREQFF. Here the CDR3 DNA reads TGTGCCACCAGTGATTCTCCGACTAGCGGCGCGACATTTTCCACAAGGGAGCAGTTCTTC.

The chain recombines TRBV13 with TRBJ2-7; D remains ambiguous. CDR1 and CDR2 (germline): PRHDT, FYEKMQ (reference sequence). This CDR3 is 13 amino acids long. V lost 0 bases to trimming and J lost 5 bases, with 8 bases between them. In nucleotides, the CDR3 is TGTGCCAGCAGCTTAGGACCGTCTAACGAGCAGTACTTC. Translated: CASSLGPSNEQYF.

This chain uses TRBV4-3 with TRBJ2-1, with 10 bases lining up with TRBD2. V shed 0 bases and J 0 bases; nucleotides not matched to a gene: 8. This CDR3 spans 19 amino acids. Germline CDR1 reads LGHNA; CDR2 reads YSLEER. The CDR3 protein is CASSQDRTSGISSYNEQFF. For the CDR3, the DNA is TGCGCCAGCAGCCAAGATAGAACTAGCGGGATTAGCTCCTACAATGAGCAGTTCTTC.

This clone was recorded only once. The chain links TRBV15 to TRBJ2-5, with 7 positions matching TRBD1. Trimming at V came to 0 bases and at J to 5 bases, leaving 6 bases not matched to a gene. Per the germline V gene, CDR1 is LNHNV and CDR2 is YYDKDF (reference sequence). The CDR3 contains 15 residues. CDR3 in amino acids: CATSRERGRVETQYF. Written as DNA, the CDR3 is TGTGCCACCAGCAGAGAGAGGGGGCGCGTCGAGACCCAGTACTTC.

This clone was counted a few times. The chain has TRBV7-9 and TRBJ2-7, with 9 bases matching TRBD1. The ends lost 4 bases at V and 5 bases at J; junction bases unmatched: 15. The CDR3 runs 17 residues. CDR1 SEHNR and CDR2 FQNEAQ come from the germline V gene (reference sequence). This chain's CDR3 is CASSSQLGTGNYNEQYF. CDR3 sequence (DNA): TGTGCCAGCAGCTCACAATTAGGGACAGGGAATTACAACGAGCAGTACTTC.

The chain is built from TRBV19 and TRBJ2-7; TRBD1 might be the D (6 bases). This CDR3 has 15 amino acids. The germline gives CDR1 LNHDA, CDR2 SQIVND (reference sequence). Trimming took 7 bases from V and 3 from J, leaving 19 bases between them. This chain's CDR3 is CASIPGPGAYYEQYF. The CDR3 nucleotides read TGTGCCAGTATCCCCGGACCAGGGGCTTACTACGAGCAGTACTTC.

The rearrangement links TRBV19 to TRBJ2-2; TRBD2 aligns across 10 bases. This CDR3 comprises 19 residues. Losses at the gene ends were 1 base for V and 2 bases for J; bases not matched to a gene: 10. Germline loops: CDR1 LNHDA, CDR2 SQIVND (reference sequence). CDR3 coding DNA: TGTGCCAGTAGTATAGGGAGCGGGAGGGCGAACTTAAACACCGGGGAGCTGTTTTTT. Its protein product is CASSIGSGRANLNTGELFF.

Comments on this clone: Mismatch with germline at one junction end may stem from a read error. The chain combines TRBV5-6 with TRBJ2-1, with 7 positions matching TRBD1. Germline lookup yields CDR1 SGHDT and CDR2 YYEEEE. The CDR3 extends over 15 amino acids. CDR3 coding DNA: TGTGCCAGCAGCTTGTACAGGGGTTCCTTCAATGAGCAGTTCTTC. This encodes CASSLYRGSFNEQFF.

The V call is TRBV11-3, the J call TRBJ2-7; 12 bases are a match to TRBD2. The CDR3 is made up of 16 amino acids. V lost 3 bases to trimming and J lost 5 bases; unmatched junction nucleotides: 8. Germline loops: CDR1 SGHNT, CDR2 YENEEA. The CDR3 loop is CASSFDRLAGADEQYF. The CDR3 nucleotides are TGTGCCAGCAGCTTCGACCGACTAGCGGGAGCCGACGAGCAGTACTTC.

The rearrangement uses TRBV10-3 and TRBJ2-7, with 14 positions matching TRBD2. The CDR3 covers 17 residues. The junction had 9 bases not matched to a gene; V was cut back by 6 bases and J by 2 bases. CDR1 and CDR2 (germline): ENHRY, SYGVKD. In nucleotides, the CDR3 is TGTGCCATCAGGGGGACTAGCGGGAGCCCCACTACCTACGAGCAGTACTTC. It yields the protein CAIRGTSGSPTTYEQYF.

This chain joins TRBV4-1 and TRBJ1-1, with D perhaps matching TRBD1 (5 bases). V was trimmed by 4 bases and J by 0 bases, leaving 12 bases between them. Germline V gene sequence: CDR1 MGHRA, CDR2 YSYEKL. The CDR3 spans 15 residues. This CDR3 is CASSLAGEVNTEAFF. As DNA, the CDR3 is TGCGCCAGCAGCCTCGCGGGGGAGGTGAACACTGAAGCTTTCTTT.

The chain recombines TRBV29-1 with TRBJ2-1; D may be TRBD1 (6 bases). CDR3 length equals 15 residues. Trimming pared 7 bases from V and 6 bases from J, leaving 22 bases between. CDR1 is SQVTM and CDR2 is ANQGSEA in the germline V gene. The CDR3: CSAVPTAQGGNEQFF. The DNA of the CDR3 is TGCAGCGCCGTTCCCACAGCCCAAGGGGGCAATGAGCAGTTCTTC.

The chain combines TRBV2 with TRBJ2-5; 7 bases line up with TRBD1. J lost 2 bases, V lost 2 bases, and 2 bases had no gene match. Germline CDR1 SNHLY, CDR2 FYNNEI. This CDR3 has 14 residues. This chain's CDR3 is CASSEKGAQETQYF. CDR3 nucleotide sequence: TGTGCCAGCAGTGAAAAGGGGGCGCAAGAGACCCAGTACTTC.